This TCR beta chain was captured in a study of blood T cell repertoires in COVID-19. Background on the study: The samples span acute and convalescent COVID-19 from the United States, Italy and Spain. Nucleic acid was either cDNA or gDNA, and it came from T cells, B-cell-depleted T cells, or PBMCs.

V lost 4 bases, J lost 3 bases, and 9 bases lay in between. From germline, CDR1 is LGHDT and CDR2 YNNKEL (reference sequence). This CDR3 has 13 amino acids. Per the original data handling: Estimation of nucleated cell counts was performed using reference gene primer amplification. Sequenced by immunoSEQ multiplex PCR; TCRdb stores in-frame clones only, minus some. That table supplies the V and J calls and clone size; D and trimming were determined from the DNA. This table holds 120,000 to 150,000 clones, 84% found once. This sequence was found in a human donor in a cohort sampled during active COVID-19. Material: peripheral blood. The chain couples TRBV3-1 (or the pseudogene TRBV3-2) to TRBJ1-2; the D gene is possibly TRBD1 (6 bases). CDR3 amino acids: CASSLGQHYGYTF. CDR3 DNA: TGTGCCAGCAGCCTTGGACAGCACTATGGCTACACCTTC.